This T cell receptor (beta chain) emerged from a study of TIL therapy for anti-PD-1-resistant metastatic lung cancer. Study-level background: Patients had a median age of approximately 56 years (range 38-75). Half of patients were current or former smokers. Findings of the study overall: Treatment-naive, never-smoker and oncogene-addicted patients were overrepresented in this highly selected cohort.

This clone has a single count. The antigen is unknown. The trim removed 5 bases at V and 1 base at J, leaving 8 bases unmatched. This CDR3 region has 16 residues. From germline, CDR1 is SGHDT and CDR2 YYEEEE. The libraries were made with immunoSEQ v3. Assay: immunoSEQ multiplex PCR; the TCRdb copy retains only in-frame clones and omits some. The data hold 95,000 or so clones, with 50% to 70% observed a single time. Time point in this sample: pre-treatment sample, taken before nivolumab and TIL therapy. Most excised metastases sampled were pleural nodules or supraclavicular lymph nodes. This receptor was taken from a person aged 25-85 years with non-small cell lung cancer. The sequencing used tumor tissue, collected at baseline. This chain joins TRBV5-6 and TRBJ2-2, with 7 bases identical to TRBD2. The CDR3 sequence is CASRLAGSGNTGELFF. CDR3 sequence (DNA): TGTGCCAGCAGATTAGCGGGCAGCGGGAACACCGGGGAGCTGTTTTTT.